This is a list of T cell receptor beta chains from one sample in a study of T cell repertoires in cytomegalovirus infection. These receptors have no identified antigens. TCRdb independently ran MiXCR on the reads; one entry per CDR3 protein. The sample lists roughly 310,000 distinct CDR3 sequences; around 29% were seen once. The sample was cultured PBMCs, taken from culture after CMV antigen stimulation. The receptor set was obtained from a human donor in good health (CMV status not recorded). Some clones in this sample may be carry-over from other donors' samples. Each CDR3 is given with its conserved first and last residue. The D gene is left open where the match is weak. Expanded clones are given a class, and other clones once, few, many or no size at all.

J: TRBJ1-3; size: -; D: -; V: TRBV15; CDR3: CATSRDRSGNTIYF; DNA: TGTGCCACCAGCAGAGACAGATCTGGAAACACCATATATTTT
J: TRBJ1-2; size: -; D: TRBD1; V: TRBV7-2; CDR3: CASSPDSTGAGGYTF; DNA: TGTGCCAGCAGCCCGGACTCGACAGGGGCGGGTGGCTACACCTTC
J: TRBJ2-1; size: -; D: -; V: TRBV7-9; CDR3: CASSQLLGLANEQFF; DNA: TGTGCCAGCAGCCAATTATTAGGGCTAGCCAATGAGCAGTTCTTC
J: TRBJ1-3; size: -; D: TRBD1; V: TRBV20-1; CDR3: CSAEDRRPGNTIYF; DNA: TGCAGTGCGGAGGACAGGAGGCCTGGAAACACCATATATTTT
J: TRBJ1-1; size: -; D: -; V: TRBV28; CDR3: CASSPVVNTEVFF; DNA: TGTGCCAGCAGTCCTGTAGTGAACACTGAAGTTTTCTTT
J: TRBJ2-2; size: -; D: -; V: TRBV6-2/TRBV6-3; CDR3: CASSYGGVITGELFF; DNA: TGTGCCAGCAGTTACGGGGGAGTGATCACCGGGGAGCTGTTTTTT
J: TRBJ2-5; size: -; D: TRBD2; V: TRBV5-6; CDR3: CASSSAGGLREQETQYF; DNA: TGTGCCAGCAGCTCCGCGGGGGGCCTCCGGGAACAAGAGACCCAGTACTTC
J: TRBJ2-1; size: few; D: -; V: TRBV7-9; CDR3: CASSPFRYREKGNEQFF; DNA: TGTGCCAGCAGCCCCTTTCGTTATCGGGAGAAAGGCAATGAGCAGTTCTTC
J: TRBJ1-1; size: -; D: -; V: TRBV15; CDR3: CATSRDWRGSNTEAFF; DNA: TGTGCCACCAGCAGAGATTGGCGGGGCTCGAACACTGAAGCTTTCTTT
J: TRBJ2-5; size: few; D: TRBD1; V: TRBV28; CDR3: CASSLRTGGAETQYF; DNA: TGTGCCAGCAGTTTAAGGACAGGGGGCGCGGAGACCCAGTACTTC
J: TRBJ1-6; size: -; D: TRBD1; V: TRBV27; CDR3: CASSLSFQGALSPLHF; DNA: TGTGCCAGCAGTCTTAGCTTCCAGGGGGCACTTTCACCCCTCCACTTT
J: TRBJ2-1; size: few; D: TRBD2; V: TRBV27; CDR3: CASSLHLIGRSGHNEQFF; DNA: TGTGCCAGCAGTTTACACCTCATCGGGAGGAGCGGACACAATGAGCAGTTCTTC
J: TRBJ2-7; size: -; D: TRBD2; V: TRBV20-1; CDR3: CSAGRGAPQQYF; DNA: TGCAGTGCCGGGAGGGGCGCCCCGCAGCAGTACTTC
J: TRBJ1-1; size: -; D: -; V: TRBV7-9; CDR3: CASSSVGSEAFF; DNA: TGTGCCAGCAGCTCGGTAGGGTCTGAAGCTTTCTTT
J: TRBJ1-1; size: few; D: -; V: TRBV9; CDR3: CASSTSRGGAEAFF; DNA: TGTGCCAGCAGCACAAGCAGGGGAGGGGCTGAAGCTTTCTTT
J: TRBJ2-6; size: -; D: -; V: TRBV19; CDR3: CGSGSPPSGANVLTF; DNA: TGTGGGTCGGGCTCCCCTCCATCTGGGGCCAACGTCCTGACTTTC
J: TRBJ2-1; size: many; D: -; V: TRBV24-1; CDR3: CATSGQGGSYNEQFF; DNA: TGTGCCACTTCGGGGCAGGGGGGTTCCTACAATGAGCAGTTCTTC
J: TRBJ2-1; size: few; D: -; V: TRBV7-2; CDR3: CASSLAVVYNEQFF; DNA: TGTGCCAGCAGCTTAGCGGTAGTTTACAATGAGCAGTTCTTC
J: TRBJ2-7; size: many; D: TRBD2; V: TRBV7-2; CDR3: CASSSGLAGGEQYF; DNA: TGTGCCAGCAGCTCCGGACTAGCGGGAGGCGAGCAGTACTTC
J: TRBJ2-4; size: few; D: -; V: TRBV7-2; CDR3: CASSLVQGKNIQYF; DNA: TGTGCCAGCAGCTTAGTACAGGGAAAAAACATTCAGTACTTC
J: TRBJ2-3; size: -; D: TRBD2; V: TRBV10-3; CDR3: CAISESGGRTDTQYF; DNA: TGTGCCATCAGTGAGTCGGGGGGGAGGACAGATACGCAGTATTTT
J: TRBJ2-7; size: many; D: -; V: TRBV7-8; CDR3: CASSLGGFSYEQYF; DNA: TGTGCCAGCAGCTTAGGGGGCTTCTCCTACGAGCAGTACTTC
J: TRBJ1-2; size: once; D: -; V: TRBV12-5; CDR3: CASGLERGQGYTF; DNA: TGTGCTAGTGGTTTGGAGAGGGGCCAGGGCTACACCTTC
J: TRBJ1-6; size: -; D: -; V: TRBV11-2; CDR3: CASSLEPGWNSPLHF; DNA: TGTGCCAGCAGCTTAGAACCGGGATGGAATTCACCCCTCCACTTT
J: TRBJ2-5; size: -; D: -; V: TRBV11-2; CDR3: CASTTPYQETQYF; DNA: TGTGCCAGCACGACACCGTACCAAGAGACCCAGTACTTC
J: TRBJ1-5; size: few; D: -; V: TRBV12-3/TRBV12-4; CDR3: CASSLNRADQPQHF; DNA: TGTGCCAGCAGCCTTAACAGGGCTGATCAGCCCCAGCATTTT
J: TRBJ1-1; size: few; D: TRBD1; V: TRBV7-3; CDR3: CASSLIGGRAEAFF; DNA: TGTGCCAGCAGCTTAATAGGGGGCCGGGCTGAAGCTTTCTTT
J: TRBJ2-5; size: few; D: -; V: TRBV7-2; CDR3: CASSKGGGAQYF; DNA: TGTGCCAGCAGCAAAGGGGGGGGGGCCCAGTACTTC
J: TRBJ1-4; size: -; D: TRBD1; V: TRBV5-6; CDR3: CASSWLVTGGLEKLFF; DNA: TGTGCCAGCAGCTGGCTCGTCACAGGGGGTTTGGAAAAACTGTTTTTT
J: TRBJ2-1; size: few; D: TRBD1; V: TRBV19; CDR3: CASCRDRNNYNEQFF; DNA: TGTGCCAGTTGCCGGGACAGGAATAATTACAATGAGCAGTTCTTC
J: TRBJ1-1; size: few; D: TRBD1; V: TRBV15; CDR3: CATSRDRGQANTEAFF; DNA: TGTGCCACCAGCAGAGATCGGGGACAGGCGAACACTGAAGCTTTCTTT
J: TRBJ2-3; size: -; D: -; V: TRBV3-1; CDR3: CASSIGSGGYTDTQYF; DNA: TGTGCCAGCAGCATCGGTTCCGGAGGATACACAGATACGCAGTATTTT
J: TRBJ2-1; size: -; D: TRBD2; V: TRBV20-1; CDR3: CSARDERGHNEQFF; DNA: TGCAGTGCTAGAGACGAGCGGGGGCACAATGAGCAGTTCTTC
J: TRBJ1-5; size: few; D: -; V: TRBV11-2; CDR3: CASSLDLGPWSNQPQHF; DNA: TGTGCCAGCAGCTTAGACCTTGGGCCCTGGAGCAATCAGCCCCAGCATTTT
J: TRBJ2-3; size: -; D: -; V: TRBV4-3; CDR3: CASSQDPYTDTQYF; DNA: TGCGCCAGCAGCCAAGATCCTTACACAGATACGCAGTATTTT
J: TRBJ2-1; size: few; D: TRBD2; V: TRBV3-1; CDR3: CASSQDRVGGNRVEQFF; DNA: TGTGCCAGCAGCCAAGATCGGGTCGGGGGGAACCGGGTTGAGCAGTTCTTC
J: TRBJ1-1; size: few; D: -; V: TRBV27; CDR3: CASSWGKNTEAFF; DNA: TGTGCCAGCAGTTGGGGGAAGAACACTGAAGCTTTCTTT
J: TRBJ2-3; size: -; D: -; V: TRBV5-4; CDR3: CASSLEENTQYF; DNA: TGTGCCAGCAGCTTGGAGGAGAATACGCAGTATTTT
J: TRBJ1-4; size: many; D: TRBD1; V: TRBV12-3/TRBV12-4; CDR3: CASSLGQGTNEKLFF; DNA: TGTGCCAGCAGTCTGGGACAGGGAACTAATGAAAAACTGTTTTTT
J: TRBJ1-2; size: few; D: TRBD1; V: TRBV7-9; CDR3: CASSSDQGADGYTF; DNA: TGTGCCAGCAGCTCTGACCAGGGGGCAGACGGCTACACCTTC